Below, 17 T cell receptor beta chains from the same sample are listed, as sequenced in a study of blood T cell repertoires in COVID-19. Here immunoSEQ multiplex PCR was the method, and the copy in TCRdb shows in-frame clones only, minus some. This sample yields 150,000 or so clones, of which around 85% are seen a single time; 5% belongs to the top ten. The sequencing input was peripheral blood. Receptors were obtained from a human donor in a cohort sampled during active COVID-19.

In this sample, this clone turned up a few times. The genes are TRBV19 and TRBJ2-7; D gene ambiguous. The CDR3 sequence is 14 residues long. Germline CDR1 and CDR2: LNHDA and SQIVND (reference sequence). The V end was cut by 0 bases, the J end by 3 bases, with 9 bases between. CDR3 nucleotide sequence: TGTGCCAGTAGTATAGATCACTATAGCTACGAGCAGTACTTC. Its protein is CASSIDHYSYEQYF.

The rearrangement links TRBV5-1 to TRBJ1-1; the match to TRBD1 covers 9 bases. The CDR3 loop spans 16 amino acids. Germline trimming cut 4 bases from V and 0 bases from J; bases unmatched to any gene: 7. Per the germline V gene, CDR1 is SGHRS and CDR2 is YFSETQ. The CDR3 here is CASSPRTGGLNTEAFF. In DNA form, the CDR3 reads TGCGCCAGCAGCCCACGTACAGGGGGCCTGAACACTGAAGCTTTCTTT.

The genes are TRBV28 and TRBJ2-6, with unresolved D. The V end lost 6 bases, the J end lost 16 bases, and 19 bases lay between the germline ends. Germline CDR1 MDHEN, CDR2 SYDVKM. The CDR3 is made up of 13 amino acids. The CDR3 bases are TGTGCCAGCAGAAACCGTGACTCCCCCCAGCTGACTTTC. Encoded protein: CASRNRDSPQLTF.

The rearrangement uses TRBV7-8 and TRBJ1-2, with D perhaps matching TRBD1 (5 bases). V lost 3 bases, J lost 2 bases, and 13 bases lay in between. Germline V gene lookup returns CDR1 SGHVS and CDR2 FQNEAQ. The CDR3 is 15 residues long. Written as DNA, the CDR3 is TGTGCCAGCAGCTTCCTGACAGAGACGAACTATGGCTACACCTTC. Encoded protein: CASSFLTETNYGYTF.

This chain uses TRBV10-3 with TRBJ2-2; 16 bases match TRBD2. Trimming cost V 0 bases and J 5 bases; bases outside gene matches: 9. This CDR3 is built from 20 residues. The V gene's germline CDR1 is ENHRY and CDR2 SYGVKD. CDR3: CAISESFGTSGRAATGELFF. The CDR3 DNA follows: TGTGCCATCAGTGAGTCTTTTGGGACTAGCGGGAGGGCGGCGACCGGGGAGCTGTTTTTT.

The V gene is TRBV5-1, the J gene TRBJ2-2, with 12 bases that match TRBD2. This CDR3 comprises 17 residues. The germline gives CDR1 SGHRS, CDR2 YFSETQ. The V gene end was trimmed by 3 bases and the J gene end by 0 bases; junction bases not matched to a gene: 3. The CDR3 DNA reads TGCGCCAGCAGCTCCGGACTAGCGGGATCGAACACCGGGGAGCTGTTTTTT. As protein: CASSSGLAGSNTGELFF.

The chain recombines TRBV6-2 or TRBV6-3 with TRBJ2-6; 7 bases align to TRBD2. The CDR3 runs to 20 residues. With V trimmed by 5 bases and J by 0 bases, 16 bases remained unmatched. Per the germline V gene, CDR1 is MNHEY and CDR2 is SVGEGT. The CDR3 loop reads CASSNLPVRGESSGANVLTF. For the CDR3, the DNA is TGTGCCAGCAGTAACTTACCTGTACGGGGGGAGAGCTCTGGGGCCAACGTCCTGACTTTC.

The chain is built from TRBV24-1 and TRBJ1-5; tentatively, D is TRBD1 (5 bases). With 3 bases removed from V and 1 base from J, the gap between germline ends came to 9 bases. The CDR3 runs to 15 residues. Germline V lookup: CDR1 KGHDR, CDR2 SFDVKD. DNA for the CDR3: TGTGCCACCAGTGATGGGGGGGTAAGCAATCAGCCCCAGCATTTT. As protein: CATSDGGVSNQPQHF.

The rearrangement joins TRBV30 to TRBJ2-1; no clear D gene. Trimming cost V 0 bases and J 4 bases, with 7 bases left between them. The CDR3 spans 13 residues. The V gene's germline CDR1 is GTSNPN and CDR2 SVGIG (reference sequence). CDR3 in amino acids: CAWSVSLYNEQFF. Written as DNA, the CDR3 is TGTGCCTGGAGTGTAAGCTTATACAATGAGCAGTTCTTC.

In this sample, this clone turned up once. This chain joins TRBV19 and TRBJ2-1; D possibly corresponds to TRBD1 (5 bases). The CDR3 extends over 17 amino acids. V was clipped by 5 bases and J by 0 bases, with 17 bases between them. Germline assignment: CDR1 LNHDA and CDR2 SQIVND (reference sequence). CDR3 region: CASSLSEKRGSYNEQFF. Here the CDR3 DNA reads TGTGCCAGTAGTCTTTCGGAGAAAAGGGGCTCCTACAATGAGCAGTTCTTC. Filled out from reference TRBV19 and TRBJ2-1, the complete variable domain reads DGGITQSPKYLFRKEGQNVTLSCEQNLNHDAMYWYRQDPGQGLRLIYYSQIVNDFQKGDIAEGYSVSREKKESFPLTVTSAQKNPTAFYLCASSLSEKRGSYNEQFFGPGTRLTVL.

The J gene is TRBJ2-7, the V gene TRBV27; 8 bases line up with TRBD2. V was pared by 4 bases and J by 2 bases, with 7 bases of the junction left unmatched. The CDR3 runs to 15 residues. Germline V gene lookup returns CDR1 MNHEY and CDR2 SMNVEV (reference sequence). The CDR3 DNA sequence: TGTGCCAGCAGTTGGTCGGGGACTAGACCCTACGAGCAGTACTTC. The encoded protein is CASSWSGTRPYEQYF.

This chain connects TRBV15 to TRBJ1-1, with a weak D call TRBD1 (6 bases). The CDR3 sequence is 20 residues long. Trimming stripped 0 bases from V and 5 bases from J, with 28 bases between. Per the germline V gene, CDR1 is LNHNV and CDR2 is YYDKDF (reference sequence). CDR3: CATSRDRGGGQGWLLTEAFF. The CDR3 DNA reads as TGTGCCACCAGCAGAGATCGTGGGGGGGGACAAGGGTGGCTTCTGACTGAAGCTTTCTTT. Supplemented by reference TRBV15 and TRBJ1-1, the full variable domain reads DAMVIQNPRYQVTQFGKPVTLSCSQTLNHNVMYWYQQKSSQAPKLLFHYYDKDFNNEADTPDNFQSRRPNTSFCFLDIRSPGLGDTAMYLCATSRDRGGGQGWLLTEAFFGQGTRLTVV.

In its sample, this clone was seen once. The chain has TRBV30 and TRBJ2-7, with D possibly TRBD1 on 6 matching bases. From germline, CDR1 is GTSNPN and CDR2 SVGIG (reference sequence). V dropped 2 bases and J dropped 0 bases, with 17 bases sitting between them. CDR3 length equals 16 residues. The CDR3 coding sequence is TGTGCCTGGAGTAAAGACAGGTCCCCGAGCTCCTACGAGCAGTACTTC. Translating gives CAWSKDRSPSSYEQYF.

V and J are TRBV5-5 and TRBJ1-1, with 9 bases aligning to TRBD1. Germline CDR1 and CDR2: SGHKS and YYEKEE (reference sequence). J gave up 8 bases and V 4 bases, and 6 bases lay outside the gene matches. This CDR3 is built from 13 residues. CDR3 nucleotide sequence: TGTGCCAGCAGCCTGATTGGACAGGGGGAAGCTTTCTTT. Encoded protein: CASSLIGQGEAFF.

This chain connects TRBV10-3 to TRBJ1-1; TRBD1 might be the D (5 bases). Germline V gives CDR1 ENHRY, CDR2 SYGVKD. Trimming cost V 7 bases and J 0 bases, with 12 bases left between them. The CDR3 runs 14 residues. CDR3 DNA sequence: TGTGCCATCACGTTGGGGCCGCTGAACACTGAAGCTTTCTTT. This encodes CAITLGPLNTEAFF.

The chain combines TRBV27 with TRBJ2-7; tentatively, D is TRBD1 (6 bases). The V and J ends lost 3 bases and 3 bases respectively, with 12 bases between them. The CDR3 extends over 14 amino acids. In germline, CDR1 is MNHEY, CDR2 SMNVEV (reference sequence). CDR3 nucleotides: TGTGCCAGCAGTTTCGGACAGAATTTCTACGAGCAGTACTTC. Translated: CASSFGQNFYEQYF.

J is TRBJ2-1 and V is TRBV5-1; 11 bases match TRBD2. Germline trimming cut 7 bases from V and 10 bases from J; bases unmatched to any gene: 16. The CDR3 has 16 residues. Germline CDR1 and CDR2: SGHRS and YFSETQ. As DNA, the CDR3 is TGCGCCAGCTCTCTCGGAACTACTAGCGGGGGTAGGGAGCAGTTCTTC. It specifies CASSLGTTSGGREQFF. Full variable domain (remainder filled in from reference TRBV5-1 and TRBJ2-1): KAGVTQTPRYLIKTRGQQVTLSCSPISGHRSVSWYQQTPGQGLQFLFEYFSETQRNKGNFPGRFSGRQFSNSRSEMNVSTLELGDSALYLCASSLGTTSGGREQFFGPGTRLTVL.